This entry describes one T cell receptor beta chain. The data derive from a study of blood T cell repertoires in COVID-19. Two consecutive negative NP/OP PCR tests, clearance, or resolved symptoms defined Cohort 3 recovery. TCRdb's copy holds only in-frame clones and misses some; the assay was immunoSEQ multiplex PCR. The sample consists of some 420,000 clones, roughly nine tenths of them appearing once. The CDR3 has 14 amino acids. Germline assignment: CDR1 SQVTM and CDR2 ANQGSEA. V shed 0 bases and J shed 3 bases, with 11 bases lying between them. Material: PBMCs or T cells enriched from blood (not recorded which). The receptor was derived from a man in his thirties or forties who had recovered from COVID-19. This chain joins TRBV29-1 and TRBJ1-2; D is uncertain. CDR3 DNA sequence: TGCAGCGTTGAAGATCGGGAGGGCCACTATGGCTACACCTTC. Protein sequence: CSVEDREGHYGYTF.